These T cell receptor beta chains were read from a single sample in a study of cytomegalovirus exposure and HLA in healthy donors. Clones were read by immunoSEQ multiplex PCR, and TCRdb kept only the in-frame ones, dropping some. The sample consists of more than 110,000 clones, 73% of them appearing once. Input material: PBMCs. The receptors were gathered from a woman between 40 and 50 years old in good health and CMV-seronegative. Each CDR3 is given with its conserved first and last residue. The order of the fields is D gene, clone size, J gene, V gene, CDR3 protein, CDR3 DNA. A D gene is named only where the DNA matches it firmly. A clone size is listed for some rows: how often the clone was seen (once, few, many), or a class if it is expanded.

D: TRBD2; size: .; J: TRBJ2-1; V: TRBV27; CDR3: CASTPAGLREQFF; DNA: TGTGCCAGCACCCCAGCGGGGTTGCGTGAGCAGTTCTTC
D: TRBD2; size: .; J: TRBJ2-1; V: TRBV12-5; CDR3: CASGLAPLLARMDEQFF; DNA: TGTGCTAGTGGTTTGGCCCCACTACTAGCGAGGATGGATGAGCAGTTCTTC
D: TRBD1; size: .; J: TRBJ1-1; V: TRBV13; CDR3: CASSFQGTGVANTEAFF; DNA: TGTGCCAGCAGCTTCCAAGGGACAGGGGTCGCGAACACTGAAGCTTTCTTT
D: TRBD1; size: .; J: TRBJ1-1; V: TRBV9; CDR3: CASSATFGQANRVNTEAFF; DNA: TGTGCCAGCAGCGCAACCTTTGGACAGGCCAACAGGGTGAACACTGAAGCTTTCTTT
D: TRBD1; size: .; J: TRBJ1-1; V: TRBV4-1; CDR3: CASSQPTRDRGNTEAFF; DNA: TGCGCCAGCAGCCAACCGACGAGAGACAGGGGGAACACTGAAGCTTTCTTT
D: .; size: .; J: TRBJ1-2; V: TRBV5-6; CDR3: CASSLGQGSGYTF; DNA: TGTGCCAGCAGCTTGGGCCAGGGTAGTGGCTACACCTTC
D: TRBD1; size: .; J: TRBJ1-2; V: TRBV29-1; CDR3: CSVNPDREGGYTF; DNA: TGCAGCGTTAACCCGGACAGGGAAGGTGGCTACACCTTC
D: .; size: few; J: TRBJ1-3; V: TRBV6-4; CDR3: CASRPLYRESGNTIYF; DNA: TGTGCCAGCAGACCCTTATACAGGGAATCTGGAAACACCATATATTTT
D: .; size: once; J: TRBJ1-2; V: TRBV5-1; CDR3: CASSLRGVGGYGYTF; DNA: TGCGCCAGCAGCTTGCGAGGGGTAGGGGGCTATGGCTACACCTTC
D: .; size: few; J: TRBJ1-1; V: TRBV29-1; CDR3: CSLRLNTEAFF; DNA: TGCAGCCTGAGGCTGAACACTGAAGCTTTCTTT
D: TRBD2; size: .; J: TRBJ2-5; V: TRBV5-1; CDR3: CASSFSGTSGATETQYF; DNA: TGCGCCAGCAGCTTTTCCGGGACTAGCGGGGCTACGGAGACCCAGTACTTC
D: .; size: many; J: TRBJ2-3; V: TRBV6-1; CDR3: CASSEVWASPDTQYF; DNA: TGTGCCAGCAGTGAAGTTTGGGCTAGCCCAGATACGCAGTATTTT
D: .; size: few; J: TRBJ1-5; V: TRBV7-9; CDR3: CASSLGQVTGEPQHF; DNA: TGTGCCAGCAGCTTAGGACAGGTGACCGGAGAGCCCCAGCATTTT
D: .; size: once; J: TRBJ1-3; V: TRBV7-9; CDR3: CASSLGRENTIYF; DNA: TGTGCCAGCAGCTTAGGTCGTGAGAACACCATATATTTT
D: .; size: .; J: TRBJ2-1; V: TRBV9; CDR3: CASSVAGDYYNEQFF; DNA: TGTGCCAGCAGCGTAGCAGGAGACTATTACAATGAGCAGTTCTTC
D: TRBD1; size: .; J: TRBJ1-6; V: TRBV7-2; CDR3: CASSSGGSYNSPLHF; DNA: TGTGCCAGCAGCTCAGGGGGCTCCTATAATTCACCCCTCCACTTT
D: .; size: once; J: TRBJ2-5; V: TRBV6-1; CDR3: CASMRVWETQYF; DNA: TGTGCCAGCATGCGGGTGTGGGAGACCCAGTACTTC
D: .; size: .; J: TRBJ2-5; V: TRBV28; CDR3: CASSSGAVETQYF; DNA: TGTGCCAGCAGTTCAGGGGCCGTGGAGACCCAGTACTTC
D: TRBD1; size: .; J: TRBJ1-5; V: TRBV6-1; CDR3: CASSEGTGGNQPQHF; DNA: TGTGCCAGCAGTGAAGGGACAGGGGGCAATCAGCCCCAGCATTTT
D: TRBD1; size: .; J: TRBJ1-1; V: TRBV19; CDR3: CASTYSGTGTEAFF; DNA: TGTGCCAGTACCTATTCCGGGACAGGTACTGAAGCTTTCTTT
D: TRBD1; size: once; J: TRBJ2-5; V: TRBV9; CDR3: CASSPIRDSRGETQYF; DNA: TGTGCCAGCAGCCCCATTAGGGACAGCCGTGGGGAGACCCAGTACTTC
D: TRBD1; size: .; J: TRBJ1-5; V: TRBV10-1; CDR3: CASSPRDRVYSNQPQHF; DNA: TGCGCCAGCAGCCCCCGGGACAGGGTCTATAGCAATCAGCCCCAGCATTTT
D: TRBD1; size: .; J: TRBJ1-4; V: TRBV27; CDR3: CASSPGQVGEKLFF; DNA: TGTGCCAGCAGTCCGGGACAGGTTGGTGAAAAACTGTTTTTT
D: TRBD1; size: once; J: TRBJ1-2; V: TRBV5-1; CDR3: CASSIGTALLYGYTF; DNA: TGCGCCAGCAGCATCGGGACAGCGCTCTTGTATGGCTACACCTTC
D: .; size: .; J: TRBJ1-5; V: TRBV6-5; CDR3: CASSYGGAHQPQHF; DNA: TGTGCCAGCAGTTACGGGGGGGCGCATCAGCCCCAGCATTTT
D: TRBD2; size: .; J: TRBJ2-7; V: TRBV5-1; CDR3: CASSLSGGDIRTAYEQYF; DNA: TGCGCCAGCAGCTTAAGCGGGGGAGACATCAGGACAGCCTACGAGCAGTACTTC
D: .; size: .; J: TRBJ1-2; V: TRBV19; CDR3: CASSPDTNYGYTF; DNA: TGTGCCAGTAGTCCTGACACTAACTATGGCTACACCTTC
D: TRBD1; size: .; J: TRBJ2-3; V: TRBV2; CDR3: CASSEGPPGGLYTQYF; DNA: TGTGCCAGCAGTGAAGGGCCGCCAGGGGGCCTTTATACGCAGTATTTT
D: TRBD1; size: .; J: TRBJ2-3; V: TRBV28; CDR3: CASTITGGAGADTQYF; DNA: TGTGCCAGCACTATTACAGGGGGCGCGGGCGCAGATACGCAGTATTTT
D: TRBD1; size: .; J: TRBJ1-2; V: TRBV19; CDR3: CASSIGGTGTLRVHGYTF; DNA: TGTGCCAGTAGTATAGGCGGGACAGGAACGCTTCGGGTTCATGGCTACACCTTC
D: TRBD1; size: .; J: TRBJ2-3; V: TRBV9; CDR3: CASNLQGAPTDTQYF; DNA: TGTGCCAGCAACCTACAGGGGGCACCCACAGATACGCAGTATTTT
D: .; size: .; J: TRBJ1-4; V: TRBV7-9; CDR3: CASGRGGEKLFF; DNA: TGTGCCAGCGGCCGGGGGGGGGAAAAACTGTTTTTT
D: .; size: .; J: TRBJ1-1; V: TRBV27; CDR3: CASRSPGEVWGTEAFF; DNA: TGTGCCAGCAGGTCTCCCGGGGAGGTGTGGGGCACTGAAGCTTTCTTT
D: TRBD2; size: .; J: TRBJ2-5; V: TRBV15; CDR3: CATSRGGGKETQYF; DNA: TGTGCCACCAGCAGAGGCGGGGGGAAAGAGACCCAGTACTTC
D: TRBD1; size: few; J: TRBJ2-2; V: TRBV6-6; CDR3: CASSPGTGTATGELFF; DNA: TGTGCCAGCAGCCCTGGGACAGGGACCGCCACCGGGGAGCTGTTTTTT
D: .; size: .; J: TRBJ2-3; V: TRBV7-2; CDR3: CASSLLRWGEDTQYF; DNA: TGTGCCAGCAGCTTACTCCGCTGGGGGGAAGATACGCAGTATTTT
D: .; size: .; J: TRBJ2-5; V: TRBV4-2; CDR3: CASSQVQGPGWGTQYF; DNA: TGTGCCAGCAGCCAAGTTCAGGGTCCCGGGTGGGGGACCCAGTACTTC
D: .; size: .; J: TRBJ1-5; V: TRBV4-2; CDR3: CASSQVQEGNQPQHF; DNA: TGTGCCAGCAGCCAAGTCCAAGAGGGCAATCAGCCCCAGCATTTT
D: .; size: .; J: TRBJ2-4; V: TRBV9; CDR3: CASSVGSTAAKNIQYF; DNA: TGTGCCAGCAGCGTAGGGTCTACAGCAGCCAAAAACATTCAGTACTTC
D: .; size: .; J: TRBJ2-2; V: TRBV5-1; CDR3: CASQASGTLNTGELFF; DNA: TGCGCCAGCCAAGCTTCCGGTACTTTGAACACCGGGGAGCTGTTTTTT
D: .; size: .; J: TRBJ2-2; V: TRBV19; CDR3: CASSILLGEPGELFF; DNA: TGTGCCAGTAGTATCCTTCTAGGAGAGCCCGGGGAGCTGTTTTTT
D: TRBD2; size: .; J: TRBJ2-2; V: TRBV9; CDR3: CASSVLAGANTGELFF; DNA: TGTGCCAGCAGCGTATTAGCGGGGGCCAACACCGGGGAGCTGTTTTTT
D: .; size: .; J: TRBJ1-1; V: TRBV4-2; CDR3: CASSRDSSASAFF; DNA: TGTGCCAGCAGCCGGGACTCCTCGGCCTCGGCTTTCTTT
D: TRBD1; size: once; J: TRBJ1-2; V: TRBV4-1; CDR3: CASSPGQDNYGYTF; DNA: TGCGCCAGCAGCCCCGGACAGGATAACTATGGCTACACCTTC
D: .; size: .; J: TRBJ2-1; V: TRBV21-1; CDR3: CDSRGVLNFF; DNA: TGTGACAGTCGGGGGGTCCTCAATTTCTTC